The clone carrying this T cell receptor beta chain was counted a single time. Its antigen is as yet unknown. The sample belongs to a study of Ad26.COV2.S vaccination and SARS-CoV-2 variants. Points from the study as a whole: Considerable breadth of spike-specific CD8+ and CD4+ T cell responses has reportedly been documented following vaccination. Recipients of vaccine and of placebo showed similar breadth of their non-spike TCR repertoires. Quantification of TCR breadth and depth may have yielded underestimates of total T cell responses.

Indicated treatment: roughly 20 received Ad26.COV2.S at low or high dose, single or two shots; 5 received placebo; per-sample allocation not given. Day 63 following the first vaccine or placebo injection was when the samples were taken. Donation came from an adult in Boston who was aged 18-55 years. The repertoire was sequenced with immunoSEQ multiplex PCR; TCRdb's copy has only in-frame clones and lacks some. Found here are more than 300,000 clones, 85% of them singletons; the top ten hold approximately 2.1%. The CDR3 runs 16 residues. Looked up from germline, CDR1 is MNHNY and CDR2 is SVGAGI (reference sequence). V shed 0 bases and J 5 bases; nucleotides not matched to a gene: 5.

This specimen was peripheral blood, taken in a trial of Ad26.COV2.S vaccine versus placebo. The chain carries TRBV6-6 and TRBJ1-3; TRBD1 matches 9 bases. The receptor comes from a person aged 18-60 years who received the Ad26.COV2.S COVID-19 vaccine or a placebo. The DNA for the CDR3 is TGTGCCAGCAGTTACTCGACAGGGGGGTACCGAAACACCATATATTTT. This sequence encodes CASSYSTGGYRNTIYF.